This T cell receptor beta chain was identified during a study of blood T cell repertoires in COVID-19 (dated by TCRdb to 2020 to 2021). About the full investigation: Collaborator samples came from the United States, Italy and Spain and covered acute and convalescent phases of COVID-19. The prospective study material was composed of cDNA or gDNA derived from T cells, B-cell-depleted T cells, or PBMCs. Deeply sampled blood TCRbeta repertoires from subjects exposed to, actively infected with, or recovered from COVID-19 were included in the dataset. The repertoires were released in a freely available public database meant as a resource for research on the immune response to SARS-CoV-2. The samples were drawn from two sources: the first 160 participants of the ongoing ImmuneRACE study, and 1,000 to 1,500 subjects contributed by 6 global collaborators. A de-identified subject ID, COVID-19 status, age in years and sex were almost always included in the sample metadata. Where available, HLA class I and class II types were obtained from metadata supplied by the sample provider rather than from assay-based typing. The research as a whole found: The amount of clinical and demographic metadata varied by source and participant and was provided uncurated.

V gives up 5 bases and J gives up 0 bases, and the segment between their germline ends measures 13 bases. The CDR3 starts with the cysteine, ends with the phenylalanine, and has 15 residues. The sequence is cut down to CDR3 DNA, 45 bases in frame from base 1. For CDR1 and CDR2, the germline V gene lists KGHSH and LQKENI. TCRbeta CDR3 regions were amplified from genomic DNA by means of the immunoSEQ Assay, a bias-controlled multiplex PCR. The study's processing was this. The number of nucleated cells in each sample was estimated by amplification of reference gene primers within the assay. To quantify the absolute abundance of each unique TCRbeta CDR3 rearrangement, sequence reads were collapsed and filtered. For each sample, productive Simpson clonality was calculated as the square root of Simpson's diversity index across productive rearrangements. TCRdb obtained this table from immuneACCESS and retained in-frame rearrangements with V and J assigned. These tables miss some clones; where compared with another copy, unresolved V genes account for less than half of the shortfall, and the remainder is unexplained. Clone size and V and J calls were adopted from that table, with D and trimming inferred from the DNA. The sample data list around 160,000 clones, and roughly nine tenths of these were observed just once. The ten largest clones represent around 0.99% of the sample.

Each collaborating institution followed its own protocols to collect whole blood in K2EDTA tubes. For TCRbeta analysis, collaborators shipped samples in one of three forms: frozen whole blood, isolated PBMCs, or DNA extracted from either of those sample types. This clone appeared a few times. The antigen it recognizes is unknown. No base-level quality is on record; no much larger clone is a single base apart. Here the chain combines TRBV18 and TRBJ1-1; matching of 6 bases hints at TRBD1 as the D gene. The TCR was taken from a man between 18 and 35 years old with acute or convalescent COVID-19. The specimen was peripheral blood. The CDR3 region reads CASSKGTRVNTEAFF. The bases read TGTGCCAGCTCAAAGGGGACACGAGTGAACACTGAAGCTTTCTTT.